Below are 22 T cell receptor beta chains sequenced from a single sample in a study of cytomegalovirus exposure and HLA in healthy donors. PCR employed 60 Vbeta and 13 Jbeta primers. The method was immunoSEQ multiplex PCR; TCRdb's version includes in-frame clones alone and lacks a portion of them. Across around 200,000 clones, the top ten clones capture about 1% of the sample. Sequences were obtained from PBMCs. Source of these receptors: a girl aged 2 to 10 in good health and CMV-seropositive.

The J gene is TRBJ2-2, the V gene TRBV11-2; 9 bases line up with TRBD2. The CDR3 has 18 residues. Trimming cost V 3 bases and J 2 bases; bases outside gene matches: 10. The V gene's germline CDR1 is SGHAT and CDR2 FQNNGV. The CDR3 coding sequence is TGTGCCAGCAGCTTTGTCTTTAGCGGGAGCTCTAACACCGGGGAGCTGTTTTTT. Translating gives CASSFVFSGSSNTGELFF.

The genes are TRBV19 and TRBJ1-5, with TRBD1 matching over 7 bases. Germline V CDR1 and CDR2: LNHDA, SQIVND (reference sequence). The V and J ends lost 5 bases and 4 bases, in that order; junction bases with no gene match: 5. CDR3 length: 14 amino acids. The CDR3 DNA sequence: TGTGCCAGTAGTTCCGGGACAGATAATCAGCCCCAGCATTTT. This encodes CASSSGTDNQPQHF.

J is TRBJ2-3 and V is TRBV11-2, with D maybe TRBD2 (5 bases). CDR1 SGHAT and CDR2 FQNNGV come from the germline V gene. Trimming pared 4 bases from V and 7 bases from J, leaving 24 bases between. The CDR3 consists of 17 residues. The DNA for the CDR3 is TGTGCCAGCAGCTCCCGCGGGTTGGCGGAGTACTGGAATACGCAGTATTTT. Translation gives CASSSRGLAEYWNTQYF. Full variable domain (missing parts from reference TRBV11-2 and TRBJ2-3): EAGVAQSPRYKIIEKRQSVAFWCNPISGHATLYWYQQILGQGPKLLIQFQNNGVVDDSQLPKDRFSAERLKGVDSTLKIQPAKLEDSAVYLCASSSRGLAEYWNTQYFGPGTRLTVL.

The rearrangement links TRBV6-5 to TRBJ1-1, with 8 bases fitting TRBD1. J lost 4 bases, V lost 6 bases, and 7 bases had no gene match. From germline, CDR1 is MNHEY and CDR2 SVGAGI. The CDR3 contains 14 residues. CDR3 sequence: CASSPTGGGTEAFF. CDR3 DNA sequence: TGTGCCAGCAGCCCAACAGGGGGAGGCACTGAAGCTTTCTTT.

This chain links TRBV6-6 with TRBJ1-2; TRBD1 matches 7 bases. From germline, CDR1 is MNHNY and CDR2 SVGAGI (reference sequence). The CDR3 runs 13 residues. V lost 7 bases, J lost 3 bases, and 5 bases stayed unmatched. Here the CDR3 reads CASNDRVDYGYTF. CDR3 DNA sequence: TGTGCCAGCAACGACAGGGTAGACTATGGCTACACCTTC.

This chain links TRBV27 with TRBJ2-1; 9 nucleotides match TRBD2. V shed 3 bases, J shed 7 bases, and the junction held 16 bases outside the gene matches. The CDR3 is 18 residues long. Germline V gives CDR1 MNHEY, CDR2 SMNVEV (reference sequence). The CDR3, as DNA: TGTGCCAGCAGTTTCGCGGGTGGGGGGACTAGCTTAAGAAATGAGCAGTTCTTC. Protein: CASSFAGGGTSLRNEQFF.

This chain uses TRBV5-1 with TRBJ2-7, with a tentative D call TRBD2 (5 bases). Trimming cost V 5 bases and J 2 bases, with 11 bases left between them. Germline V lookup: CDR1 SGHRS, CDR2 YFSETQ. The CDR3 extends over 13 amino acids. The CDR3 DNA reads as TGCGCCAGCAGTAATCAGGAGGCCTACGAGCAGTACTTC. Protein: CASSNQEAYEQYF.

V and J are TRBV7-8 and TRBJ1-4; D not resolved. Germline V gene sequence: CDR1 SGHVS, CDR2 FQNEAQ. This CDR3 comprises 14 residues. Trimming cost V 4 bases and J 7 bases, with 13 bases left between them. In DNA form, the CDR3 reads TGTGCCAGCAGCTCCGTCCCGAGGAGTGAAAAACTGTTTTTT. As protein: CASSSVPRSEKLFF.

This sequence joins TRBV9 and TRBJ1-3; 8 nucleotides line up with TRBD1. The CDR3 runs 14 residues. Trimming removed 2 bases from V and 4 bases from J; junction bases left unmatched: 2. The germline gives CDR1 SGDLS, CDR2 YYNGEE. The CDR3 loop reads CASSVRDRGNTIYF. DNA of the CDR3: TGTGCCAGCAGCGTCCGGGACAGGGGAAACACCATATATTTT.

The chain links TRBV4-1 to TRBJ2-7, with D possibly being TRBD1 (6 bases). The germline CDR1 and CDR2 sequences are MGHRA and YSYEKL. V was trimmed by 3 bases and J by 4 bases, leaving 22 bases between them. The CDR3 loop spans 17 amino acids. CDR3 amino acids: CASSQSFLRQVLYEQYF. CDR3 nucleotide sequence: TGCGCCAGCAGCCAGTCTTTCCTACGACAGGTCTTATACGAGCAGTACTTC.

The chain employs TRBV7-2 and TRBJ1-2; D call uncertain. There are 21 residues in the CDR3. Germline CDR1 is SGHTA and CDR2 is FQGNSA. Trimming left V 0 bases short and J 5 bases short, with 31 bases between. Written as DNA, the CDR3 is TGTGCCAGCAGCTTAGCGGGTCAGACTTACTCTCCGCCTACTCTTAAGTATGGCTACACCTTC. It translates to CASSLAGQTYSPPTLKYGYTF.

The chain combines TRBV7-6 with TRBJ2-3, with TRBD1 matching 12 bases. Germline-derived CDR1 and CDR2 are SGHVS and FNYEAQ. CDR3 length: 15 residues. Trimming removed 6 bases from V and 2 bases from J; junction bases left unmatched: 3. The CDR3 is CASSQGQGATDTQYF. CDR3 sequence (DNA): TGTGCCAGCAGTCAGGGACAGGGGGCCACAGATACGCAGTATTTT.

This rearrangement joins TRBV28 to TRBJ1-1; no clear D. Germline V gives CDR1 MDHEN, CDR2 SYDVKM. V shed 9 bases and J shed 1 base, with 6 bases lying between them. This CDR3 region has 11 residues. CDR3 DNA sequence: TGTGCCAGTGCAGAGAACACTGAAGCTTTCTTT. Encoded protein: CASAENTEAFF.

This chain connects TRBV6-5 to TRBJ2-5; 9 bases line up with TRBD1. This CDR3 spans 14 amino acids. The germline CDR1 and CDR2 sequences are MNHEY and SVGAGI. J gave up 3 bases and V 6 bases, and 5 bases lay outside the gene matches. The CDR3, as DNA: TGTGCCAGCAGAACCACAGGGGGCAAAGAGACCCAGTACTTC. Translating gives CASRTTGGKETQYF.

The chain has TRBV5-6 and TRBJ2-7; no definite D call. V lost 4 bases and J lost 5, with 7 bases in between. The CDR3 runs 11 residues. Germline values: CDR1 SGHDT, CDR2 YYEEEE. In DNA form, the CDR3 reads TGTGCCAGCAGCCTCACTCACGAGCAGTACTTC. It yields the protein CASSLTHEQYF.

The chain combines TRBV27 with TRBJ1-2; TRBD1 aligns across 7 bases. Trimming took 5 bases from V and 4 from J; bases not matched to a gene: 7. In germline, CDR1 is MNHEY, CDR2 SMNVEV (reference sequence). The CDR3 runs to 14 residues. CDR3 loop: CASSQTGALYGYTF. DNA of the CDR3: TGTGCCAGCAGTCAAACAGGGGCCCTCTATGGCTACACCTTC.

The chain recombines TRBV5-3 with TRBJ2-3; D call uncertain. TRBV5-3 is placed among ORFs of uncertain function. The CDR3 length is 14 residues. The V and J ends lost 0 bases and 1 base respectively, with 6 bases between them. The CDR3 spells CARSLDIRTDTQYF. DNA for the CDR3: TGTGCCAGAAGCTTGGACATTCGCACAGATACGCAGTATTTT.

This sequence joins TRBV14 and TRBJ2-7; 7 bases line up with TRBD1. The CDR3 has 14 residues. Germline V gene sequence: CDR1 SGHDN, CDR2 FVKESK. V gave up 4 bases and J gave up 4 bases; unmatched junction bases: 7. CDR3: CASSLRGTVYEQYF. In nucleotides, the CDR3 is TGTGCCAGCAGCCTCCGAGGGACAGTTTACGAGCAGTACTTC.

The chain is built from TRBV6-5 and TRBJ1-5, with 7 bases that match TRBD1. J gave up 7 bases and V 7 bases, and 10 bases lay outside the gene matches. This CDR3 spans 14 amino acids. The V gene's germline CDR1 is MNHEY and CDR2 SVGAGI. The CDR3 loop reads CASTPLTGQQPQHF. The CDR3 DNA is TGTGCCAGCACTCCCCTGACAGGGCAACAGCCCCAGCATTTT.

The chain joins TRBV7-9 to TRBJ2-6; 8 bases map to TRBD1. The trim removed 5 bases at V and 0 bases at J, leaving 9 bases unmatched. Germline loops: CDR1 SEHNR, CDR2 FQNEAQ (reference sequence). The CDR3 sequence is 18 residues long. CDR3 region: CASSPGQEPTSGANVLTF. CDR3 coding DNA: TGTGCCAGCAGCCCGGGACAGGAGCCCACCTCTGGGGCCAACGTCCTGACTTTC.

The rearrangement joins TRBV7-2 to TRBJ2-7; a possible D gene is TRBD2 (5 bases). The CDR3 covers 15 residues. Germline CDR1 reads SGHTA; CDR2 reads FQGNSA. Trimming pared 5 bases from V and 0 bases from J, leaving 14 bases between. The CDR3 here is CASSEVGGYSYEQYF. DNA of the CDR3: TGTGCCAGCAGCGAGGTTGGAGGCTACTCCTACGAGCAGTACTTC.

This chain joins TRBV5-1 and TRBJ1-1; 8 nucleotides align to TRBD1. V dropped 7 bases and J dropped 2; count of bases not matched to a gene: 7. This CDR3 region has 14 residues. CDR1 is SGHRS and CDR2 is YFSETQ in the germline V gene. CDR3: CASVGGTGNTEAFF. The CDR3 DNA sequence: TGCGCCAGCGTCGGAGGGACAGGAAACACTGAAGCTTTCTTT. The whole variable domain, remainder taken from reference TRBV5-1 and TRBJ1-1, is KAGVTQTPRYLIKTRGQQVTLSCSPISGHRSVSWYQQTPGQGLQFLFEYFSETQRNKGNFPGRFSGRQFSNSRSEMNVSTLELGDSALYLCASVGGTGNTEAFFGQGTRLTVV.